This TCR beta chain was retrieved from a study of human T cells and chemical hapten exposure. The wider study: The upper back received 0.01% DPC by patch testing, with results read at 6 days. TCR yields per sample varied mostly from small pooled library volume differences.

Time point indicated: patch test 3, about 24 weeks after DPC sensitization. Treatment reported: therapeutic diphenylcyclopropenone sensitization with weekly scalp DPC. The template was total RNA from unfractionated whole blood. Every donor had alopecia and was 18 to 70 years old; all were suitable for DPC. MiXCR was run by TCRdb on the RACE reads, yielding one entry per CDR3 protein. The table records tens of thousands of distinct CDR3 sequences, 8% to 9.5% of them present only once. This CDR3 contains 12 residues. Per the germline V gene, CDR1 is SQVTM and CDR2 is ANQGSEA. Trimming took 3 bases from V and 5 from J, leaving 11 bases between them. This clonotype was seen more than once but under ten times.

The sequence was collected from a man aged 50 to 60 with alopecia areata. Some clones in this sample may be carry-over from other donors' samples. J is TRBJ2-7 and V is TRBV29-1; D is possibly TRBD2 (6 bases). Sequences were derived from whole blood, sampled in connection with sensitization to the hapten diphenylcyclopropenone (DPC). The CDR3 bases are TGCAGCGTTGAGAGACTAGGGAACGAGCAGTACTTC. Amino acids: CSVERLGNEQYF.